One and the same sample provided the 7 T cell receptor beta chains below, sequenced in a study of shared clonotypes between healthy human individuals. Method: immunoSEQ multiplex PCR; TCRdb's copy keeps in-frame clones and lacks some. The sample includes some 2,000,000 clones, approximately 94% seen only once; the top ten take more than 0.1%. Sample: naive CD4+ T cells sorted from blood. Subset in this sample: CD45RA+ positively selected. The receptors come from a man aged 18 to 29 in good health.

V gene TRBV19 combines with J gene TRBJ2-1; no clear D gene. With 3 bases removed from V and 4 bases from J, the gap between germline ends came to 7 bases. The length of the CDR3 is 13 residues. In germline, CDR1 is LNHDA, CDR2 SQIVND (reference sequence). Written as DNA, the CDR3 is TGTGCCAGTAGTATGGTAGGGTACAATGAGCAGTTCTTC. Its translation is CASSMVGYNEQFF.

The rearrangement joins TRBV7-8 to TRBJ2-3; 9 nucleotides line up with TRBD2. The V segment lost 3 bases and the J segment 4 bases; nucleotides outside the gene matches: 11. Germline V gives CDR1 SGHVS, CDR2 FQNEAQ. The CDR3 length is 17 residues. For the CDR3, the DNA is TGTGCCAGCAGCTTGGGGTGGCGGGGGGGCAGAGCAGATACGCAGTATTTT. It is translated as CASSLGWRGGRADTQYF.

This chain joins TRBV4-1 and TRBJ2-7; 7 nucleotides line up with TRBD2. The germline gives CDR1 MGHRA, CDR2 YSYEKL. J was trimmed by 4 bases and V by 0 bases; bases with no gene match: 6. This CDR3 comprises 15 residues. CDR3 sequence reads: CASSQDRWGGYEQYF. CDR3 in DNA: TGCGCCAGCAGCCAAGATAGGTGGGGGGGTTACGAGCAGTACTTC.

This clone was recorded once. This chain joins TRBV21-1 and TRBJ1-6. TRBV21-1 constitutes a pseudogene. The CDR3 consists of 18 residues. The chain's CDR3 is CASRGSGTTPPHNSPLHF. For the CDR3, the DNA is TGTGCCAGCAGAGGGTCGGGGACTACACCCCCTCATAATTCACCCCTCCACTTT.

Note on this clone: The junction does not match germline at one end; this may be a read error. CDR3 amino acids: CATSGGGPDTQYF. The DNA for the CDR3 is TGTGCCACCTCAGGCGGGGGGCCAGATACGCAGTATTTT. The chain has TRBV18 and TRBJ2-3; 8 bases are a match to TRBD2. CDR3 length: 13 amino acids. Per the germline V gene, CDR1 is KGHSH and CDR2 is LQKENI.

The genes are TRBV19 and TRBJ2-7, with 7 bases matching TRBD2. The CDR3 is made up of 10 amino acids. CDR1 and CDR2 from the germline V gene are LNHDA and SQIVND (reference sequence). The V and J ends lost 4 bases and 12 bases, in that order; junction bases with no gene match: 3. In nucleotides, the CDR3 is TGTGCCAGTAGTACCTGGGAGGGGTACTTC. Amino acid sequence: CASSTWEGYF.

The chain combines TRBV11-2 with TRBJ2-3; D call uncertain. Germline V lookup: CDR1 SGHAT, CDR2 FQNNGV. The CDR3 runs 12 residues. The V end lost 1 base, the J end lost 10 bases, and 9 bases lay between the germline ends. The CDR3 region has the DNA TGTGCCAGCAGCTTAGCAGAACAAGCGCAGTATTTT. Amino acids: CASSLAEQAQYF.